Listed here are 27 T cell receptor beta chains from one sample, sequenced in a study of blood T cell repertoires in COVID-19. Sequencing used immunoSEQ multiplex PCR; TCRdb keeps in-frame clones, though not all of them. The data hold approximately 170,000 clones, with around 84% observed a single time. Sequenced material: peripheral blood. The receptor set was obtained from a woman of 80 years or more with acute or convalescent COVID-19.

The table lists this clone with a count of one. The V call is TRBV21-1, the J call TRBJ2-7; whether TRBD1, the table's D call, matches the DNA was not checked. TRBV21-1 is a pseudogene. This CDR3 contains 15 residues. DNA for the CDR3: TGTGCCAGCAGCAAAGTTGCCGACAGAGACTACGAGCAGTACTTC. As protein: CASSKVADRDYEQYF.

The chain has TRBV3-1 (or the pseudogene TRBV3-2) and TRBJ2-7; 8 bases line up with TRBD2. CDR3 size: 16 residues. CDR1 is LGHDT and CDR2 is YNNKEL in the germline V gene (reference sequence). J was trimmed by 0 bases and V by 6 bases; bases with no gene match: 10. CDR3 nucleotides: TGTGCCAGCAGTCGTACTAGCGGCCTCGGCTCCTACGAGCAGTACTTC. This gives the protein CASSRTSGLGSYEQYF.

J is TRBJ1-5 and V is TRBV19; 7 bases agree with TRBD1. Germline V lookup: CDR1 LNHDA, CDR2 SQIVND (reference sequence). Germline trimming cut 2 bases from V and 1 base from J; bases unmatched to any gene: 5. The CDR3 sequence is 16 residues long. The CDR3 spells CASSILQGRSNQPQHF. In nucleotides, the CDR3 is TGTGCCAGTAGTATACTACAGGGGAGAAGCAATCAGCCCCAGCATTTT.

This clone was counted only a few times. V and J are TRBV7-6 and TRBJ2-1, with TRBD2 identical over 11 bases. This CDR3 comprises 15 residues. Germline trimming cut 5 bases from V and 6 bases from J; bases unmatched to any gene: 6. Germline assignment: CDR1 SGHVS and CDR2 FNYEAQ. The CDR3: CASSRSGGASNEQFF. CDR3 bases: TGTGCCAGCAGCCGTAGCGGGGGGGCCTCCAATGAGCAGTTCTTC.

The chain employs TRBV30 and TRBJ1-4; D is unclear. The V gene's germline CDR1 is GTSNPN and CDR2 SVGIG (reference sequence). The CDR3 length is 15 residues. The ends were cut back, 0 bases at V and 4 bases at J, with 12 bases in the middle. The CDR3 reads CAWSVGSGSNEKLFF. DNA for the CDR3: TGTGCCTGGAGTGTCGGTTCGGGGAGTAATGAAAAACTGTTTTTT.

The V and J genes are TRBV5-4 and TRBJ1-6; maybe TRBD1 (5 bases). The germline gives CDR1 SGHNT, CDR2 YYREEE (reference sequence). The CDR3 has 15 amino acids. V was shortened by 3 bases and J by 10 bases, with 17 bases between the two germline ends. The CDR3 protein is CASSSDTGRASPLHF. Written as DNA, the CDR3 is TGTGCCAGCAGCTCTGATACAGGCCGGGCATCACCCCTCCACTTT.

The CDR3 DNA is TGTGCCTGCACACCGGGACAGGGGGCCACCTTC. It specifies CACTPGQGATF. The V and J genes are TRBV30 and TRBJ1-2; TRBD1 matches at 12 bases. Losses at the gene ends were 6 bases for V and 13 bases for J; bases not matched to a gene: 6. The germline gives CDR1 GTSNPN, CDR2 SVGIG (reference sequence). The CDR3 spans 11 residues.

The rearrangement links TRBV25-1 to TRBJ2-7; D is ambiguous. CDR1 MGHDK and CDR2 SYGVNS come from the germline V gene. This CDR3 is built from 11 residues. V lost 5 bases and J lost 5, with 7 bases in between. As DNA, the CDR3 is TGTGCCAGCAGTCCCCTCCACGAGCAGTACTTC. Protein product: CASSPLHEQYF.

This clone appeared many times. The same CDR3 can be traced to other DNA sequences in this sample. In nucleotides, the CDR3 is TGTGCCAGCAGTTTCGGGGGATCCTATAATTCACCCCTCCACTTT. Its protein is CASSFGGSYNSPLHF. The V gene is TRBV27, the J gene TRBJ1-6; tentative D call: TRBD1 (5 bases). Trimming left V 3 bases short and J 1 base short, with 7 bases between. The germline gives CDR1 MNHEY, CDR2 SMNVEV (reference sequence). This CDR3 is built from 15 residues.

In this sample, this clone turned up many times. Other DNA sequences in the sample encode the same CDR3. The chain employs TRBV7-2 and TRBJ2-7; 9 bases line up with TRBD1. Germline-derived CDR1 and CDR2 are SGHTA and FQGNSA. The CDR3 sequence is 14 residues long. Unmatched junction bases numbered 5, after V lost 4 bases and J lost 4 bases. The CDR3 DNA sequence: TGTGCCAGCAGCTGGGGACAGGGTTTATACGAGCAGTACTTC. This sequence encodes CASSWGQGLYEQYF.

This clone was detected only once. The chain uses TRBV5-1 and TRBJ2-3, with 8 bases lining up with TRBD2. The V gene's germline CDR1 is SGHRS and CDR2 YFSETQ. With 1 base clipped from V and 1 base from J, the junction kept 2 bases outside the gene matches. The CDR3 spans 15 residues. CDR3 sequence (DNA): TGCGCCAGCAGCTTGCGGGAGGGGCGCACAGATACGCAGTATTTT. Translated: CASSLREGRTDTQYF.

The chain employs TRBV2 and TRBJ2-1; TRBD2 matches 13 bases. This CDR3 comprises 15 residues. Germline V gives CDR1 SNHLY, CDR2 FYNNEI. The trim removed 6 bases at V and 1 base at J, leaving 0 bases unmatched. As DNA, the CDR3 is TGTGCCAGCAGGGGACTAGCGGGGTCCTACAATGAGCAGTTCTTC. Protein product: CASRGLAGSYNEQFF.

CDR3 residues: CASSRGGNTGELFF. In DNA, the CDR3 is TGTGCCAGCAGTCGAGGGGGGAACACCGGGGAGCTGTTTTTT. The chain combines TRBV28 with TRBJ2-2; tentative D call: TRBD1 (6 bases). Germline V gives CDR1 MDHEN, CDR2 SYDVKM. V lost 5 bases to trimming and J lost 1 base, with 8 bases between them. The CDR3 loop spans 14 amino acids.

The chain carries TRBV5-1 and TRBJ1-2; 8 bases fit TRBD1. V dropped 2 bases and J dropped 1; count of bases not matched to a gene: 7. Per germline, CDR1 SGHRS and CDR2 YFSETQ. The CDR3 totals 16 residues. The CDR3 coding sequence is TGCGCCAGCAGCTTCACCCGGACAGGGTTTAACTATGGCTACACCTTC. Translated, it gives CASSFTRTGFNYGYTF.

CDR3 nucleotides: TGTGCCAGCAGCTTTATACGTAGCGGGAGTGTGGGGAATGAGCAGTTCTTC. This translates into CASSFIRSGSVGNEQFF. The genes are TRBV5-6 and TRBJ2-1; 9 bases match TRBD2. CDR1 SGHDT and CDR2 YYEEEE come from the germline V gene. The V segment lost 2 bases and the J segment 7 bases; nucleotides outside the gene matches: 13. This CDR3 comprises 17 residues.

The rearrangement links TRBV2 to TRBJ1-1; D remains ambiguous. Trimming shortened V by 11 bases and J by 6 bases, and 19 bases separated the two germline ends. This CDR3 comprises 13 residues. CDR1 SNHLY and CDR2 FYNNEI come from the germline V gene. In DNA, the CDR3 is TGTGCCTTCCATGGAGAGGGTAACCCTGAAGCTTTCTTT. Translated: CAFHGEGNPEAFF.

The CDR3 region has the DNA TGTGCCAGCAGCCAAGTGGGCAAAGACACTGAAGCTTTCTTT. This translates into CASSQVGKDTEAFF. The chain carries TRBV4-2 and TRBJ1-1; D uncertain. V lost 1 base and J 3 bases, leaving 9 bases between the germline ends. Germline V gives CDR1 LGHNA, CDR2 YNFKEQ. This CDR3 comprises 14 residues.

This clone has only one observation. V gene TRBV6-5 combines with J gene TRBJ1-1; 7 nucleotides line up with TRBD1. The CDR3 is 12 residues long. Germline loops: CDR1 MNHEY, CDR2 SVGAGI. The ends lost 8 bases at V and 8 bases at J; junction bases unmatched: 8. Here the CDR3 reads CASGFRDSEAFF. Here the CDR3 DNA reads TGTGCCAGCGGCTTTCGGGACAGCGAAGCTTTCTTT.

The V gene is TRBV7-9, the J gene TRBJ2-7, with D perhaps TRBD2 (6 bases). This CDR3 has 15 residues. The ends were cut back, 5 bases at V and 7 bases at J, with 21 bases in the middle. Per the germline V gene, CDR1 is SEHNR and CDR2 is FQNEAQ (reference sequence). The CDR3 DNA reads TGTGCCAGCAGCAATCCGGGACTGCTACTACGAGAGCAGTACTTC. Protein: CASSNPGLLLREQYF.

The chain couples TRBV6-5 to TRBJ1-2, with 8 bases lining up with TRBD1. From germline, CDR1 is MNHEY and CDR2 SVGAGI. V was pared by 5 bases and J by 4 bases, with 6 bases of the junction left unmatched. The CDR3 runs to 14 residues. The CDR3: CASSKDREAYGYTF. The CDR3 coding sequence is TGTGCCAGCAGTAAGGACAGGGAGGCCTATGGCTACACCTTC.

The chain employs TRBV4-2 and TRBJ1-2, with TRBD1 matching over 8 bases. CDR3 length: 16 amino acids. Germline V lookup: CDR1 LGHNA, CDR2 YNFKEQ. V trimming: 1 base; J trimming: 4 bases; junction bases outside the gene matches: 8. DNA for the CDR3: TGTGCCAGCAGCCAAGCCAACAGGGGGGAGGTCTATGGCTACACCTTC. Translated: CASSQANRGEVYGYTF.

J is TRBJ1-6 and V is TRBV4-3; the match to TRBD1 covers 9 bases. The germline CDR1 and CDR2 sequences are LGHNA and YSLEER. This CDR3 comprises 15 residues. J gave up 6 bases and V 0 bases, and 0 bases lay outside the gene matches. The CDR3 spells CASSQEQGANSPLHF. The DNA of the CDR3 is TGCGCCAGCAGCCAAGAACAGGGGGCTAATTCACCCCTCCACTTT.

The gene calls are TRBV18 and TRBJ1-5, with 7 bases fitting TRBD1. V was clipped by 3 bases and J by 0 bases; unmatched bases: 2. The CDR3 has 15 amino acids. The germline V gene encodes CDR1 KGHSH and CDR2 LQKENI. CDR3 residues: CASSPDRLSNQPQHF. CDR3 nucleotides: TGTGCCAGCTCACCGGACAGGCTTAGCAATCAGCCCCAGCATTTT.

The CDR3 region is CASSSTGGPSSGNTIYF. CDR3 nucleotides: TGTGCCAGCAGCTCCACAGGGGGCCCTAGCTCTGGAAACACCATATATTTT. The chain is built from TRBV7-9 and TRBJ1-3, with 9 bases fitting TRBD1. Looked up from germline, CDR1 is SEHNR and CDR2 is FQNEAQ (reference sequence). Trimming at V came to 4 bases and at J to 0 bases, leaving 7 bases not matched to a gene. This CDR3 spans 17 amino acids.

The chain combines TRBV7-9 with TRBJ2-5, with 10 nucleotides matching TRBD1. The CDR3 spans 14 residues. V was clipped by 5 bases and J by 6 bases; unmatched bases: 6. Germline V gene lookup returns CDR1 SEHNR and CDR2 FQNEAQ (reference sequence). The CDR3 DNA is TGTGCCAGCAGCCCAGGGACAGGGGCCAAGACCCAGTACTTC. It specifies CASSPGTGAKTQYF.

The V and J genes are TRBV20-1 and TRBJ2-5, with D unclear. The CDR3 contains 11 residues. Trimming removed 2 bases at V and 4 bases at J, with 5 bases between. CDR1 is DFQATT and CDR2 is SNEGSKA in the germline V gene (reference sequence). The CDR3 loop reads CSARYRETQYF. The CDR3 nucleotides are TGCAGTGCTAGATATCGAGAGACCCAGTACTTC.

The J gene is TRBJ1-2, the V gene TRBV5-4, with a weak D call TRBD1 (6 bases). The V gene lost 0 bases and the J gene lost 0 bases, with 9 bases spanning the gap. The length of the CDR3 is 15 residues. The V gene's germline CDR1 is SGHNT and CDR2 YYREEE (reference sequence). CDR3 residues: CASSLGRTANYGYTF. Here the CDR3 DNA reads TGTGCCAGCAGCTTGGGGAGGACAGCTAACTATGGCTACACCTTC. Based on the CDR3 plus reference TRBV5-4 and TRBJ1-2, the full variable domain is ETGVTQSPTHLIKTRGQQVTLRCSSQSGHNTVSWYQQALGQGPQFIFQYYREEENGRGNFPPRFSGLQFPNYSSELNVNALELDDSALYLCASSLGRTANYGYTFGSGTRLTVV.